This TCR beta chain was captured by sequencing in a study of CD8 T cells in ankylosing spondylitis. The CDR3 consists of 12 residues. Trimming removed 6 bases from V and 7 bases from J, with 10 bases in between. Many counts were recorded for this clonotype. The target antigen is unknown. TCRdb re-derived calls from the 5' RACE reads in MiXCR, one entry per CDR3 protein. The sample contains approximately 250,000 distinct CDR3 sequences, about 10% of which appear only once. Study results and caveats: Clones linked to disease were reported to show significant enrichment in matched ankylosing spondylitis synovial fluid. One TCR beta motif, made up of several highly homologous variants, appeared characteristic of ankylosing spondylitis blood.

This chain joins TRBV12-3 or TRBV12-4 and TRBJ2-1; no reliable D call. Input material: blood, either unsorted or a sorted T cell fraction (not recorded which). The TCR originated in a male donor with ankylosing spondylitis or in good health (not recorded which). CDR3 sequence: CASSPAPNEQFF. The CDR3 DNA reads TGTGCCAGCAGCCCTGCCCCGAATGAGCAGTTCTTC.